This TCR beta chain was identified during a study of T cell responses to AZD1222 COVID-19 vaccine. Study-wide results and caveats: Spike-specific TCR depth and breadth grew after two AZD1222 doses. Repertoires were obtained solely post-peak T cell response.

Libraries were prepared by immunoSEQ multiplex PCR; TCRdb keeps only in-frame clonotypes and omits some of them. The repertoire holds some 120,000 clones, about 89% seen once, with approximately 28% in the top ten. A word on this clone: Its antigen remains unknown.

This CDR3 spans 16 amino acids. The J segment lost 1 base and the V segment lost 4 bases, leaving 9 bases of the junction unmatched. Germline lookup yields CDR1 SGHRS and CDR2 YFSETQ. The TCR sequence derives from an adult in good health. The chain employs TRBV5-1 and TRBJ2-3, with 7 bases that match TRBD2. The specimen was peripheral blood, collected on day 0 of AZD1222 vaccination. The CDR3 region is CASSPRRAGGTDTQYF. Here the CDR3 DNA reads TGCGCCAGCAGCCCTCGTCGGGCGGGGGGCACAGATACGCAGTATTTT.